This entry describes one T cell receptor beta chain. Its target is unknown. Caucasian, healthy and from Russia, the donors were aged between about 6 and 100. This sample is drawn from a study of blood T cells in healthy people across ages. Combining a sample-barcoded 5' primer with a J-beta primer mix, a second PCR ran for 7 to 11 cycles. Every cDNA molecule carried a tag from a template-switch adaptor bearing 12 random nucleotides. TCRdb re-derived calls from the 5' RACE reads in MiXCR, one entry per CDR3 protein. The sample includes roughly 830,000 distinct CDR3 sequences, approximately 65% seen only once; the top ten take 25% to 30%. Study-wide results and limits: As naive T cell percentage varied, TCR beta diversity correlated strongly with it. Per-million-T-cell TCR beta diversity fell roughly linearly with age.

The sequence derives from a young man in good health. Sequenced: blood.

The CDR3 loop is CASSRRSSYNSPLHF. CDR3 bases: TGTGCCAGCAGTAGACGGAGCTCCTATAATTCACCCCTCCACTTT. This sequence joins TRBV6-2 or TRBV6-3 and TRBJ1-6, with D hard to call. CDR3 length: 15 residues. Germline V gene data show CDR1 as MNHEY and CDR2 as SVGEGT. V lost 5 bases, J lost 0 bases, and 8 bases lay in between.